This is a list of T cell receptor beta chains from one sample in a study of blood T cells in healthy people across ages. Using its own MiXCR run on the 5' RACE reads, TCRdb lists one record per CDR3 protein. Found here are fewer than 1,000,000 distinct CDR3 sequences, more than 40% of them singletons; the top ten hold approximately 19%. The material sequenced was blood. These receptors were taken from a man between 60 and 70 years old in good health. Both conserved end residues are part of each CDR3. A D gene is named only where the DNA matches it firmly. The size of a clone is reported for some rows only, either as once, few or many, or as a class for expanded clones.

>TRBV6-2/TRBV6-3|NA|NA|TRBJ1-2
TGTGCCAGCAGTGACTCGATGGACATGGGTGGCTACACCTTC
CASSDSMDMGGYTF
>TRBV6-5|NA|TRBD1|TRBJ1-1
TGTGCCAGCAGTTCCGGGGGACAGGGGGGTACTGAAGCTTTCTTT
CASSSGGQGGTEAFF
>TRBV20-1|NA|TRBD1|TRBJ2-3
TGCAGTGCTAGAGGCCCTAGACAGGGGGGGGATACGCAGTATTTT
CSARGPRQGGDTQYF
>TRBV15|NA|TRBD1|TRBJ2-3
TGTGCCACCAGACCGGGACAGGGATCACAAAATACGCAGTATTTT
CATRPGQGSQNTQYF
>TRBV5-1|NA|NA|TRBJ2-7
TGCGCCAGCAGCTTGGAAAGCGGCTCCTACGAGCAGTACTTC
CASSLESGSYEQYF
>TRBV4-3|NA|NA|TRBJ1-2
TGCGCCAGCAGCCAAGCAACCCTCCCCGTACCCTCATATGGCTACACCTTC
CASSQATLPVPSYGYTF
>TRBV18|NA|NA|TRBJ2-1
TGTGCCAGCTCACGTCTTGGCCAGGGGAGCGGTGAGCAGTTCTTC
CASSRLGQGSGEQFF
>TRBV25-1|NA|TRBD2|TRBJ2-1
TGTGCCAGCAGTAGGGGAGTAGCGGGGCTCAATGAGCAGTTCTTC
CASSRGVAGLNEQFF
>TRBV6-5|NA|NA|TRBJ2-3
TGTGCCAGCAGTTACTCGAATGTGGGCCCGGGCCCTCGGGCAGATACGCAGTATTTT
CASSYSNVGPGPRADTQYF
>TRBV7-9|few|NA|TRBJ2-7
TGTGCCAGCAGCTCGCCCGGGACGGCACACCACGAGCAGTACTTC
CASSSPGTAHHEQYF
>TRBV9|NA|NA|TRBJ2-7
TGTGCCAGCAGCCCTGGACGGAGGACGTACGAGCAGTACTTC
CASSPGRRTYEQYF
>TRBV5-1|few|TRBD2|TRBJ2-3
TGCGCCAGCAACCGGGGGGACCGAGATACGCAGTATTTT
CASNRGDRDTQYF
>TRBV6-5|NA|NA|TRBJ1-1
TGTGCCAGCAGTTATATACACAGGAGGGGGAATGAAGCTTTCTTT
CASSYIHRRGNEAFF
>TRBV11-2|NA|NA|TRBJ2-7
TGTGCCAGCAGCTTAACGACAGGATACTACAATGAGCAGTACTTC
CASSLTTGYYNEQYF
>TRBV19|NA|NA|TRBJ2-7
TGTGCCAGTAGTACCATCAAACACGACAGTCACTACGAGCAGTACTTC
CASSTIKHDSHYEQYF
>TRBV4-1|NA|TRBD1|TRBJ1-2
TGCGCCAGCAGCCAACAACCGGGACAGGGGTATGGCTACACCTTC
CASSQQPGQGYGYTF
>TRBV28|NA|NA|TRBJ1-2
TGTGCCAGCAGGGGGGGGGGCGACCCCGAGGGGACCTATGGCTACACCTTC
CASRGGGDPEGTYGYTF
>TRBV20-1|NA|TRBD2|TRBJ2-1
TGCAGTGCTAGCGCGGGACTAGCGGGGGCGAACAATGAGCAGTTCTTC
CSASAGLAGANNEQFF
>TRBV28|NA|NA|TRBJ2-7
TGTGCCAGCAGGGAAGGGGCGCGGGGCAGGGTCTACGAGCAGTACTTC
CASREGARGRVYEQYF
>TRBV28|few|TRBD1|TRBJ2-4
TGTGCCAGCAGTCAGACACCGGACAGGTTGAGGGACATTCAGTACTTC
CASSQTPDRLRDIQYF